This T cell receptor beta chain was retrieved from a study of cytomegalovirus exposure and HLA in healthy donors. Study findings and constraints: In a later analysis, TCR beta V- and J-gene trimming showed a link to a missense DCLRE1C variant.

As to this clone: Its antigen is currently unknown.

The PCR ran on 60 Vbeta and 13 Jbeta primers. The data were produced by immunoSEQ multiplex PCR, yet TCRdb's version contains in-frame clones alone and is incomplete. Of about 150,000 clones listed, roughly 82% are singletons. The J segment lost 3 bases and the V segment lost 1 base, leaving 4 bases of the junction unmatched. The CDR3 runs 14 residues. In germline, CDR1 is SQVTM, CDR2 ANQGSEA. Sequenced sample: PBMCs. This receptor was identified in a woman between 50 and 59 years old in good health and CMV-seropositive. V and J are TRBV29-1 and TRBJ2-7; 9 bases line up with TRBD1. This chain's CDR3 is CSVEADRGVYEQYF. The CDR3 bases are TGCAGCGTTGAAGCGGACAGGGGAGTCTACGAGCAGTACTTC.